This is a list of T cell receptor beta chains from one sample in a study of CD8+ T cells in alopecia areata. Using immunoSEQ multiplex PCR, the repertoire was profiled, and TCRdb retains in-frame clones only, with some absent. The data hold roughly 110,000 clones, with roughly three fifths observed a single time. Sequenced here: CD8+ T cells sorted from blood, sampled at week 24, from a patient treated with tofacitinib. Receptor source: a human donor with alopecia areata. Each CDR3 is given with its conserved first and last residue. The D gene is left open where the match is weak.

d_gene: .; j_gene: TRBJ1-1; v_gene: TRBV30; CDR3aa: CAWTGGENTEAFF
d_gene: TRBD2; j_gene: TRBJ2-5; v_gene: TRBV30; CDR3aa: CAWSRLAGFETQYF
d_gene: .; j_gene: TRBJ1-2; v_gene: TRBV10-3; CDR3aa: CAISETTTNYGYTF
d_gene: .; j_gene: TRBJ2-1; v_gene: TRBV27; CDR3aa: CASSFRGPYNEQFF
d_gene: .; j_gene: TRBJ2-5; v_gene: TRBV5-1; CDR3aa: CASSLFFAGAEQETQYF
d_gene: TRBD1; j_gene: TRBJ2-7; v_gene: TRBV5-1; CDR3aa: CASSPGTGEYEQYF
d_gene: .; j_gene: TRBJ2-1; v_gene: TRBV19; CDR3aa: CASNDNQGLGYNEQFF
d_gene: .; j_gene: TRBJ2-2; v_gene: TRBV30; CDR3aa: CAWNPGGTGELFF
d_gene: .; j_gene: TRBJ1-2; v_gene: TRBV27; CDR3aa: CASSTTRAHYGYTF
d_gene: .; j_gene: TRBJ2-7; v_gene: TRBV19; CDR3aa: CASSRRSGYEQYF
d_gene: .; j_gene: TRBJ2-1; v_gene: TRBV30; CDR3aa: CAWLKFYNEQFF
d_gene: .; j_gene: TRBJ2-2; v_gene: TRBV9; CDR3aa: CASSVGGFTGELFF
d_gene: .; j_gene: TRBJ1-4; v_gene: TRBV11-2; CDR3aa: CASSLGREKLFF
d_gene: TRBD2; j_gene: TRBJ2-5; v_gene: TRBV5-6; CDR3aa: CASSPASGGAIETQYF
d_gene: .; j_gene: TRBJ2-1; v_gene: TRBV6-5; CDR3aa: CASSPGTYAYNEQFF
d_gene: .; j_gene: TRBJ2-7; v_gene: TRBV5-1; CDR3aa: CASSLETASYEQYF
d_gene: .; j_gene: TRBJ1-5; v_gene: TRBV6-5; CDR3aa: CASSPTVSNQPQHF
d_gene: TRBD2; j_gene: TRBJ2-3; v_gene: TRBV7-8; CDR3aa: CASSLVAGRGGTDTQYF
d_gene: TRBD1; j_gene: TRBJ2-7; v_gene: TRBV27; CDR3aa: CASSWGQGVYEQYF
d_gene: .; j_gene: TRBJ1-2; v_gene: TRBV6-1; CDR3aa: CASSEMDGSSHGYTF
d_gene: .; j_gene: TRBJ2-3; v_gene: TRBV9; CDR3aa: CASSVAARERDTQYF
d_gene: .; j_gene: TRBJ2-7; v_gene: TRBV29-1; CDR3aa: CSATWEGNEQYF
d_gene: .; j_gene: TRBJ2-1; v_gene: TRBV30; CDR3aa: CAWSNRVYNEQFF
d_gene: .; j_gene: TRBJ2-1; v_gene: TRBV7-9; CDR3aa: CASSLVGNEQFF
d_gene: .; j_gene: TRBJ2-7; v_gene: TRBV19; CDR3aa: CASSIVQGSYEQYF
d_gene: TRBD1; j_gene: TRBJ2-7; v_gene: TRBV15; CDR3aa: CATSRETGTPTYEQYF
d_gene: TRBD1; j_gene: TRBJ2-1; v_gene: TRBV19; CDR3aa: CASSTWTGLHNEQFF
d_gene: TRBD1; j_gene: TRBJ1-5; v_gene: TRBV2; CDR3aa: CASSDPRGGNQPQHF
d_gene: TRBD1; j_gene: TRBJ2-7; v_gene: TRBV4-3; CDR3aa: CASSPRTGAAYEQYF
d_gene: .; j_gene: TRBJ2-1; v_gene: TRBV5-1; CDR3aa: CASRPGVHNEQFF
d_gene: TRBD2; j_gene: TRBJ2-3; v_gene: TRBV14; CDR3aa: CASSLRERGWTDTQYF
d_gene: .; j_gene: TRBJ2-1; v_gene: TRBV13; CDR3aa: CASSPEAGDRFDEQFF
d_gene: TRBD2; j_gene: TRBJ2-2; v_gene: TRBV6-5; CDR3aa: CASSLGIAGTGELFF
d_gene: TRBD1; j_gene: TRBJ2-3; v_gene: TRBV6-4; CDR3aa: CASSEGQSTDTQYF
d_gene: .; j_gene: TRBJ2-1; v_gene: TRBV4-1; CDR3aa: CASSHRGNEQFF
d_gene: .; j_gene: TRBJ2-7; v_gene: TRBV13; CDR3aa: CASSLENSYEQYF
d_gene: TRBD1; j_gene: TRBJ1-1; v_gene: TRBV19; CDR3aa: CASSTMTGADTEAFF
d_gene: .; j_gene: TRBJ2-5; v_gene: TRBV5-6; CDR3aa: CASSPEGGLGWQGTQYF
d_gene: .; j_gene: TRBJ2-7; v_gene: TRBV5-6; CDR3aa: CASSFMGVEQYF
d_gene: .; j_gene: TRBJ1-1; v_gene: TRBV5-6; CDR3aa: CASSSAEEGTEAFF
d_gene: .; j_gene: TRBJ2-5; v_gene: TRBV6-5; CDR3aa: CASTPTGQGRETQYF
d_gene: .; j_gene: TRBJ2-6; v_gene: TRBV5-6; CDR3aa: CASSLSISGANVLTF
d_gene: TRBD1; j_gene: TRBJ1-5; v_gene: TRBV27; CDR3aa: CASSTTGSGQPQHF
d_gene: .; j_gene: TRBJ1-1; v_gene: TRBV7-9; CDR3aa: CASSYGASLNTEAFF
d_gene: .; j_gene: TRBJ1-1; v_gene: TRBV5-6; CDR3aa: CASSFSPQGIVSEAFF
d_gene: TRBD1; j_gene: TRBJ2-4; v_gene: TRBV27; CDR3aa: CASSNRGQAKNIQYF
d_gene: .; j_gene: TRBJ2-5; v_gene: TRBV13; CDR3aa: CASSRSGALETQYF
d_gene: .; j_gene: TRBJ2-7; v_gene: TRBV25-1; CDR3aa: CASSDWDTSYEQYF
d_gene: TRBD1; j_gene: TRBJ1-2; v_gene: TRBV7-6; CDR3aa: CASSHGQGPDGYTF
d_gene: .; j_gene: TRBJ1-5; v_gene: TRBV27; CDR3aa: CATRGGGSNQPQHF
d_gene: .; j_gene: TRBJ1-1; v_gene: TRBV13; CDR3aa: CASRPTENTEAFF
d_gene: .; j_gene: TRBJ1-1; v_gene: TRBV19; CDR3aa: CASARGGTEAFF
d_gene: .; j_gene: TRBJ1-5; v_gene: TRBV19; CDR3aa: CASREYSYSNQPQHF
d_gene: .; j_gene: TRBJ1-1; v_gene: TRBV4-1; CDR3aa: CASSQTKGRNTEAFF
d_gene: .; j_gene: TRBJ1-6; v_gene: TRBV30; CDR3aa: CAWSADNNSPLHF
d_gene: .; j_gene: TRBJ1-4; v_gene: TRBV6-5; CDR3aa: CASSYWRDTDNEKLFF
d_gene: .; j_gene: TRBJ1-1; v_gene: TRBV27; CDR3aa: CASSPSGGGNTEAFF
d_gene: .; j_gene: TRBJ2-6; v_gene: TRBV5-6; CDR3aa: CASSSLWGANVLTF
d_gene: .; j_gene: TRBJ1-2; v_gene: TRBV7-9; CDR3aa: CASSLFKNGYTF